This T cell receptor (beta chain) came from a study of blood T cell repertoires in COVID-19. Study-wide context: COVID-19 samples from acute and convalescent phases originated in the United States, Italy and Spain. Sample material is recorded as cDNA or gDNA derived from T cells, B-cell-depleted T cells, or PBMCs.

The germline V gene encodes CDR1 LNHDA and CDR2 SQIVND (reference sequence). Trimming took 7 bases from V and 4 from J, leaving 17 bases between them. The CDR3 loop spans 14 amino acids. The table came from immunoSEQ multiplex PCR; TCRdb's copy has only in-frame clones and leaves some out. This sample has fewer than 70,000 clones; around nine tenths occur once, and the top ten carry around 3.2%. The TCR was taken from a human donor in a cohort sampled during active COVID-19. The V gene is TRBV19, the J gene TRBJ2-7; D might be TRBD1 (5 bases). The sample comprised peripheral blood. CDR3 DNA: TGTGCCAGTAAAACGCAGGGCCTTGGATACGAGCAGTACTTC. It translates to CASKTQGLGYEQYF. Together with reference TRBV19 and TRBJ2-7, the CDR3 gives the full variable domain: DGGITQSPKYLFRKEGQNVTLSCEQNLNHDAMYWYRQDPGQGLRLIYYSQIVNDFQKGDIAEGYSVSREKKESFPLTVTSAQKNPTAFYLCASKTQGLGYEQYFGPGTRLTVT.